The next 16 T cell receptor beta chains were all read from a single sample in a study of T cells in localized non-small cell lung cancer. Data came from immunoSEQ multiplex PCR; TCRdb stores just in-frame clones and leaves some out. The repertoire consists of 35,000 to 40,000 clones, with more than 90% occurring once and the leading ten covering approximately 6.9%. Sequencing used peripheral blood, obtained before any cancer treatment. Source of these receptors: a female donor over 55 with stage I lung adenocarcinoma.

V and J are TRBV6-1 and TRBJ2-7; 11 nucleotides align to TRBD1. Germline lookup yields CDR1 MNHNS and CDR2 SASEGT. Unmatched junction bases numbered 1, after V lost 6 bases and J lost 3 bases. The CDR3 has 13 residues. The CDR3 nucleotides are TGTGCCAGCAGGGGGACAGGGGGCTACGAGCAGTACGTC. It is translated as CASRGTGGYEQYV.

This chain joins TRBV5-1 and TRBJ1-4, with D uncertain. Germline CDR1 and CDR2: SGHRS and YFSETQ. The CDR3 spans 13 residues. V lost 3 bases, J lost 3 bases, and 6 bases lay in between. CDR3 residues: CASSSGPNEKLFF. The CDR3 nucleotides are TGCGCCAGCAGCTCCGGACCTAATGAAAAACTGTTTTTT.

The chain links TRBV1 to TRBJ2-7; TRBD2, the table's D call, lacks a check against the DNA. TRBV1 is a listed pseudogene. The CDR3 has 17 amino acids. Here the CDR3 reads CTSSLPPSRRLSYEQYV. CDR3 nucleotide sequence: TGCACCAGCAGCCTTCCGCCCTCTAGACGACTCTCCTACGAGCAGTACGTC.

In its sample, this clone was seen once. J is TRBJ2-5 and V is TRBV5-1, with D possibly being TRBD1 (6 bases). The germline V gene encodes CDR1 SGHRS and CDR2 YFSETQ. There are 15 residues in the CDR3. Trimming shortened V by 7 bases and J by 1 base, and 17 bases separated the two germline ends. The CDR3 here is CASGRAPRGQETQYF. CDR3 coding DNA: TGCGCCAGCGGACGAGCCCCCAGGGGCCAAGAGACCCAGTACTTC.

CDR3 nucleotide sequence: TGTGCCAGCAGGGGACAGATTCCCTCCTCGAGTGGAAACACCATATATTTT. Translated: CASRGQIPSSSGNTIYF. The chain recombines TRBV2 with TRBJ1-3; TRBD1 agrees at 7 bases. Germline V gene sequence: CDR1 SNHLY, CDR2 FYNNEI. CDR3 length: 17 amino acids. V was pared by 6 bases and J by 3 bases, with 14 bases of the junction left unmatched.

This clone was seen only once. The chain links TRBV6-5 to TRBJ2-7, with TRBD2 matching over 8 bases. This CDR3 has 15 amino acids. V was pared by 6 bases and J by 2 bases, with 9 bases of the junction left unmatched. The germline gives CDR1 MNHEY, CDR2 SVGAGI. The CDR3 spells CASSPPGGHTYEQYF. The CDR3 DNA follows: TGTGCCAGCAGCCCACCGGGGGGGCACACCTACGAGCAGTACTTC.

The chain couples TRBV19 to TRBJ1-6; tentatively, D is TRBD1 (5 bases). The V gene's germline CDR1 is LNHDA and CDR2 SQIVND (reference sequence). Trimming cost V 4 bases and J 6 bases, with 13 bases left between them. This CDR3 spans 15 amino acids. The CDR3 is CASSTGTVSNSPLHF. CDR3 DNA: TGTGCCAGTAGTACGGGGACGGTTTCTAATTCACCCCTCCACTTT.

The V call is TRBV2, the J call TRBJ1-2; D gene uncertain. Germline V lookup: CDR1 SNHLY, CDR2 FYNNEI. CDR3 size: 12 residues. V gave up 6 bases and J gave up 5 bases, with 10 bases separating them. The CDR3 DNA is TGTGCCAGCAGAGACGTTGGTTATGGCTACACCTTC. Encoded protein: CASRDVGYGYTF.

V usage is TRBV2 and J usage is TRBJ1-2; 9 bases fit TRBD1. The V gene end was trimmed by 5 bases and the J gene end by 0 bases; junction bases not matched to a gene: 4. Germline values: CDR1 SNHLY, CDR2 FYNNEI. This CDR3 comprises 15 residues. Here the CDR3 DNA reads TGTGCCAGCAGTCGGACAGGGGTCCCTAACTATGGCTACACCTTC. Translation gives CASSRTGVPNYGYTF.

The chain combines TRBV19 with TRBJ2-1, with D unresolved. Trimming left V 7 bases short and J 1 base short, with 11 bases between. The germline CDR1 and CDR2 sequences are LNHDA and SQIVND (reference sequence). There are 14 residues in the CDR3. The CDR3 DNA reads as TGTGCCAGTAAAAGGGATAAATCCTACAATGAGCAGTTCTTC. Amino acids: CASKRDKSYNEQFF. The full variable domain, its missing parts supplied by reference TRBV19 and TRBJ2-1, is DGGITQSPKYLFRKEGQNVTLSCEQNLNHDAMYWYRQDPGQGLRLIYYSQIVNDFQKGDIAEGYSVSREKKESFPLTVTSAQKNPTAFYLCASKRDKSYNEQFFGPGTRLTVL.

This rearrangement joins TRBV7-2 to TRBJ2-3, with 8 bases that match TRBD1. Germline CDR1 is SGHTA and CDR2 is FQGNSA. This CDR3 has 16 amino acids. V lost 1 base to trimming and J lost 2 bases; unmatched junction nucleotides: 5. CDR3 protein: CASSLEGRGLTDTQYF. DNA of the CDR3: TGTGCCAGCAGCTTAGAGGGCAGGGGGCTCACAGATACGCAGTATTTT. Full variable domain (remainder filled in from reference TRBV7-2 and TRBJ2-3): GAGVSQSPSNKVTEKGKDVELRCDPISGHTALYWYRQSLGQGLEFLIYFQGNSAPDKSGLPSDRFSAERTGGSVSTLTIQRTQQEDSAVYLCASSLEGRGLTDTQYFGPGTRLTVL.

The V and J genes are TRBV16 and TRBJ1-1; maybe TRBD1 (6 bases). The CDR3 contains 15 residues. CDR1 and CDR2 (germline): KGHSY, FQNENV. Trimming removed 4 bases at V and 6 bases at J, with 18 bases between. The CDR3 is CASSPRGGGFSEAFF. CDR3 nucleotide sequence: TGTGCCAGCAGCCCCCGAGGGGGGGGGTTTTCTGAAGCTTTCTTT.

The chain joins TRBV7-3 to TRBJ1-2; 11 positions agree with TRBD1. The length of the CDR3 is 15 residues. Trimming removed 2 bases from V and 5 bases from J; junction bases left unmatched: 4. Per germline, CDR1 SGHTA and CDR2 FQGTGA. The CDR3 sequence: CASSLSGQGGYGYTF. In DNA form, the CDR3 reads TGTGCCAGCAGCTTATCGGGACAGGGGGGATATGGCTACACCTTC.

The rearrangement joins TRBV7-2 to TRBJ2-4, with a tentative D call TRBD2 (7 bases). Germline V gives CDR1 SGHTA, CDR2 FQGNSA. V dropped 4 bases and J dropped 0 bases, with 13 bases sitting between them. The CDR3 is 16 amino acids. CDR3 in DNA: TGTGCCAGCAGCTCCGAGGGGGGGCTAGCCAAAAACATTCAGTACTTC. Amino acids: CASSSEGGLAKNIQYF.

The CDR3 nucleotides are TGTGCCAGCGTTGATCCCCCCCAGGACGAGCAGTACTTC. Translation: CASVDPPQDEQYF. The V gene is TRBV6-5, the J gene TRBJ2-7; D remains unclear. The CDR3 runs to 13 residues. Germline CDR1 is MNHEY and CDR2 is SVGAGI. V lost 8 bases and J 5 bases, leaving 16 bases between the germline ends.

This sequence joins TRBV19 and TRBJ1-2; D is perhaps TRBD1 (6 bases). The CDR3 totals 17 residues. Per germline, CDR1 LNHDA and CDR2 SQIVND (reference sequence). V gave up 6 bases and J gave up 2 bases, with 22 bases separating them. The CDR3 nucleotides are TGTGCCAGTAGCCAGGCGATAACAGGGAGGGAGAACTATGGCTACACCTTC. Translated, it gives CASSQAITGRENYGYTF.